The entry that follows covers one TCR beta chain sequence. Its antigen remains unidentified. Germline CDR1 and CDR2: SGHVS and FNYEAQ. The V end lost 5 bases, the J end lost 9 bases, and 14 bases lay between the germline ends. This CDR3 is 14 amino acids long. TCRdb independently ran MiXCR on the reads; one entry per CDR3 protein. The sample records about 830,000 distinct CDR3 sequences, about 33% being singletons. The sample comes from a study of T cell repertoires in cytomegalovirus infection. Study conclusions and caveats: Accumulated public TCR beta family frequency recognized individuals carrying CMV together with the relevant HLA.

The TCR sequence derives from a human donor in good health (CMV status not recorded). Some clones in this sample may be carry-over from other donors' samples. Here the sequenced sample was cultured CD8+ T cells from PBMCs, taken from culture after CMV antigen stimulation. V usage is TRBV7-6 and J usage is TRBJ1-6; D is perhaps TRBD1 (5 bases). The CDR3 nucleotides are TGTGCCAGCAGCCCGACAGTCCTGGGTTCACCCCTCCACTTT. Protein product: CASSPTVLGSPLHF.